This T cell receptor beta chain was sequenced in a study of identical twins. About this clonotype itself: Its antigen is unknown.

Per the germline V gene, CDR1 is LNHNV and CDR2 is YYDKDF (reference sequence). CDR3 length: 15 residues. V was shortened by 0 bases and J by 4 bases, with 12 bases between the two germline ends. Broader study findings: The models systematically underestimated how much out-of-frame TCR alpha was shared in monozygotic twins. The study based its conclusions on cross-sectional statistical analysis and did not follow the same donors.

The cDNA had a unique molecular identifier and a template-switch universal primer site. TCRdb fed the 5' RACE reads into MiXCR, producing one record per CDR3 protein. The sample carries 1.5 million to 2 million distinct CDR3 sequences, under 35% recorded once. The sequenced sample consisted of cord blood. The J gene is TRBJ1-2, the V gene TRBV15; D possibly corresponds to TRBD1 (5 bases). The receptor comes from a newborn girl in good health. CDR3 sequence reads: CATSRDQGRSYGYTF. For the CDR3, the DNA is TGTGCCACCAGCAGAGATCAGGGCAGATCCTATGGCTACACCTTC.